The rows below give T cell receptor beta chains drawn from one sample of a study of OX40 agonist ivuxolimab in advanced cancers. Using immunoSEQ multiplex PCR, the repertoire was profiled, and TCRdb retains in-frame clones only, with some absent. The sample carries tens of thousands of clones, 75% to 95% recorded once. The material was CD4+ or CD8+ T cells sorted from blood, obtained in a trial of the OX40 agonist ivuxolimab. The receptors shown here come from an adult with an advanced solid tumor such as melanoma, head and neck, liver or kidney cancer. CDR3s include the opening cysteine and the closing phenylalanine or tryptophan. The order of the fields is D gene, CDR3 length, J gene, V gene, clone size, CDR3 DNA, CDR3 protein. D genes are given only for firm matches. Expanded clones are given a class, and other clones once, few, many or no size at all.

d_call: -; cdr3_length: 13; j_call: TRBJ2-5; v_call: TRBV6-4; clone_size: -; cdr3_nt: TGTGCCAGCCCTTGGGGGCAGCAAGAGACCCAGTACTTC; cdr3_aa: CASPWGQQETQYF
d_call: -; cdr3_length: 15; j_call: TRBJ1-2; v_call: TRBV5-5; clone_size: -; cdr3_nt: TGTGCCAGCAGCTTGGCAGGACAAGCTAACTATGGCTACACCTTC; cdr3_aa: CASSLAGQANYGYTF
d_call: TRBD1; cdr3_length: 14; j_call: TRBJ2-7; v_call: TRBV28; clone_size: -; cdr3_nt: TGTGCCAGCAGTTTCGACAGGGCGAAGTACGAGCAGTACTTC; cdr3_aa: CASSFDRAKYEQYF
d_call: -; cdr3_length: 12; j_call: TRBJ2-3; v_call: TRBV5-1; clone_size: -; cdr3_nt: TGCGCCAGCGCGGGAAACACAGATACGCAGTATTTT; cdr3_aa: CASAGNTDTQYF
d_call: TRBD2; cdr3_length: 13; j_call: TRBJ2-1; v_call: TRBV7-3; clone_size: -; cdr3_nt: TGTGCCAGCAGCTCTAAGCCTGCGGGAGGGCTAATCTTC; cdr3_aa: CASSSKPAGGLIF
d_call: -; cdr3_length: 12; j_call: TRBJ2-7; v_call: TRBV5-8; clone_size: -; cdr3_nt: TGTGCCAGCAGCTTTGGTTTGAATGAGCAGTACTTC; cdr3_aa: CASSFGLNEQYF
d_call: -; cdr3_length: 18; j_call: TRBJ2-6; v_call: TRBV19; clone_size: -; cdr3_nt: TGTGCCAGTAGTATAGCGAGGGCCACAGTGGCTGGGGCCAACGTCCTGACTTTC; cdr3_aa: CASSIARATVAGANVLTF
d_call: -; cdr3_length: 15; j_call: TRBJ2-6; v_call: TRBV19; clone_size: -; cdr3_nt: TGTGCCAGTAGTATTGGGGGAGCTGGGGCCAACGTCCTGACTTTC; cdr3_aa: CASSIGGAGANVLTF
d_call: -; cdr3_length: 14; j_call: TRBJ1-1; v_call: TRBV5-5; clone_size: -; cdr3_nt: TGTGCCAGCAGGGGGGGACTCCGCAACACTGAAGCTTTCTTT; cdr3_aa: CASRGGLRNTEAFF
d_call: -; cdr3_length: 11; j_call: TRBJ1-4; v_call: TRBV28; clone_size: -; cdr3_nt: TGTGCCAGCAGTTTAGTGGGGAAACTGTTTTTT; cdr3_aa: CASSLVGKLFF
d_call: -; cdr3_length: 13; j_call: TRBJ1-1; v_call: TRBV7-9; clone_size: -; cdr3_nt: TGTGCCAGCAGCTTACTTACGAACACTGAAGCTTTCTTT; cdr3_aa: CASSLLTNTEAFF
d_call: TRBD2; cdr3_length: 15; j_call: TRBJ2-3; v_call: TRBV28; clone_size: -; cdr3_nt: TGTGCCAGCAGTTTACTAGCGGGAGTCGCAGATACGCAGTATTTT; cdr3_aa: CASSLLAGVADTQYF
d_call: -; cdr3_length: 12; j_call: TRBJ2-7; v_call: TRBV27; clone_size: few; cdr3_nt: TGTGCCAGCAGTCTGGAGGGGAATGAGCAGTACTTC; cdr3_aa: CASSLEGNEQYF
d_call: -; cdr3_length: 15; j_call: TRBJ2-7; v_call: TRBV19; clone_size: -; cdr3_nt: TGTGCCAGTAGTATCCTCCCGGCAAACACCTACGAGCAGTACTTC; cdr3_aa: CASSILPANTYEQYF
d_call: -; cdr3_length: 14; j_call: TRBJ2-7; v_call: TRBV6-5; clone_size: -; cdr3_nt: TGTGCCAGCAGTTACACTAGGGGGTCCTACGAGCAGTACTTC; cdr3_aa: CASSYTRGSYEQYF
d_call: -; cdr3_length: 12; j_call: TRBJ2-7; v_call: TRBV28; clone_size: -; cdr3_nt: TGTGCCAGCAGGGAAGGTAGGCACGAGCAGTACTTC; cdr3_aa: CASREGRHEQYF
d_call: -; cdr3_length: 16; j_call: TRBJ2-3; v_call: TRBV18; clone_size: -; cdr3_nt: TGTGCCAGCTCACCATCGGAGGGGACGTCGACAGATACGCAGTATTTT; cdr3_aa: CASSPSEGTSTDTQYF
d_call: TRBD1; cdr3_length: 14; j_call: TRBJ1-4; v_call: TRBV9; clone_size: -; cdr3_nt: TGTGCCAGCAGCGGTCGACAGGGCTTTGAAAAACTGTTTTTT; cdr3_aa: CASSGRQGFEKLFF
d_call: -; cdr3_length: 13; j_call: TRBJ1-1; v_call: TRBV5-1; clone_size: -; cdr3_nt: TGCGCCAGCAGCTTGGACCCGAACACTGAAGCTTTCTTT; cdr3_aa: CASSLDPNTEAFF
d_call: -; cdr3_length: 14; j_call: TRBJ2-1; v_call: TRBV9; clone_size: -; cdr3_nt: TGTGCCAGCAGCCCCGGGAGCTCCTACAATGAGCAGTTCTTC; cdr3_aa: CASSPGSSYNEQFF
d_call: TRBD1; cdr3_length: 18; j_call: TRBJ1-4; v_call: TRBV5-1; clone_size: -; cdr3_nt: TGCGCCAGCAGCTTGGGCCCCGAGCACAGGGGACCGAATGAAAAACTGTTTTTT; cdr3_aa: CASSLGPEHRGPNEKLFF
d_call: -; cdr3_length: 12; j_call: TRBJ1-1; v_call: TRBV7-2; clone_size: few; cdr3_nt: TGTGCCAGCAGCCACACGAACACTGAAGCTTTCTTT; cdr3_aa: CASSHTNTEAFF
d_call: TRBD1; cdr3_length: 13; j_call: TRBJ2-7; v_call: TRBV29-1; clone_size: -; cdr3_nt: TGCAGCGTCGCCGGGACAGGGTTTAACGAGCAGTACTTC; cdr3_aa: CSVAGTGFNEQYF
d_call: -; cdr3_length: 15; j_call: TRBJ2-3; v_call: TRBV11-2; clone_size: -; cdr3_nt: TGTGCCAGCAGCTTACCGGGGCGAACAATTGGTACGCAGTATTTT; cdr3_aa: CASSLPGRTIGTQYF
d_call: -; cdr3_length: 11; j_call: TRBJ2-7; v_call: TRBV25-1; clone_size: -; cdr3_nt: TGTGCCAGCAGCGCTTCCTACGAGCAGTACTTC; cdr3_aa: CASSASYEQYF
d_call: -; cdr3_length: 13; j_call: TRBJ2-7; v_call: TRBV29-1; clone_size: -; cdr3_nt: TGCAGCGTTATGGGGACGGGCGCCTACGAGCAGTACTTC; cdr3_aa: CSVMGTGAYEQYF
d_call: -; cdr3_length: 15; j_call: TRBJ1-5; v_call: TRBV19; clone_size: -; cdr3_nt: TGTGCCAGTAGTATTTCAACTAATAGCAATCAGCCCCAGCATTTT; cdr3_aa: CASSISTNSNQPQHF
d_call: -; cdr3_length: 14; j_call: TRBJ2-3; v_call: TRBV19; clone_size: -; cdr3_nt: TGTGCCAGTAGTATAGACCCTTCGGTCCATACGCAGTATTTT; cdr3_aa: CASSIDPSVHTQYF
d_call: -; cdr3_length: 16; j_call: TRBJ2-1; v_call: TRBV14; clone_size: -; cdr3_nt: TGTGCCAGCAGCCAAGAGGCAGCTCCCTGGGGGGATGAGCAGTTCTTC; cdr3_aa: CASSQEAAPWGDEQFF
d_call: TRBD1; cdr3_length: 11; j_call: TRBJ1-1; v_call: TRBV28; clone_size: -; cdr3_nt: TGTGCCAGCAGTTTGACAGGGGGGGCTTTCTTT; cdr3_aa: CASSLTGGAFF
d_call: TRBD2; cdr3_length: 15; j_call: TRBJ2-7; v_call: TRBV2; clone_size: -; cdr3_nt: TGTGCCAGCAGTGAAGCGGCTAGCGGGACCGCCGGGGTGTACTTC; cdr3_aa: CASSEAASGTAGVYF
d_call: TRBD2; cdr3_length: 14; j_call: TRBJ2-3; v_call: TRBV10-1; clone_size: -; cdr3_nt: TGCGCCATTTTTCTAGCGGGAGACCCAGATACGCAGTATTTT; cdr3_aa: CAIFLAGDPDTQYF
d_call: -; cdr3_length: 15; j_call: TRBJ1-5; v_call: TRBV4-2; clone_size: once; cdr3_nt: TGTGCCAGCAGCCAAGAGGTACAGGGCCCTCAGCCCCAGCATTTT; cdr3_aa: CASSQEVQGPQPQHF
d_call: -; cdr3_length: 14; j_call: TRBJ2-7; v_call: TRBV18; clone_size: -; cdr3_nt: TGTGCCAGCTCACCGGGGCGGACCTCCTACGAGCAGTACTTC; cdr3_aa: CASSPGRTSYEQYF
d_call: -; cdr3_length: 16; j_call: TRBJ2-6; v_call: TRBV5-4; clone_size: once; cdr3_nt: TGTGCCAGCAGCCCCCCGGGGAACTCTGGGGCCAACGTCCTGACTTTC; cdr3_aa: CASSPPGNSGANVLTF
d_call: -; cdr3_length: 13; j_call: TRBJ1-4; v_call: TRBV2; clone_size: -; cdr3_nt: TGTGCCAGCCATATCGCAACTAATGAAAAACTGTTTTTT; cdr3_aa: CASHIATNEKLFF
d_call: -; cdr3_length: 16; j_call: TRBJ2-6; v_call: TRBV18; clone_size: -; cdr3_nt: TGTGCCAGCTCATACCGGAGAGGTTCTGGGGCCAACGTCCTGACTTTC; cdr3_aa: CASSYRRGSGANVLTF
d_call: -; cdr3_length: 13; j_call: TRBJ1-1; v_call: TRBV29-1; clone_size: once; cdr3_nt: TGCAGCGTACGATACAGGGTGAACACTGAAGCTTTCTTT; cdr3_aa: CSVRYRVNTEAFF
d_call: TRBD2; cdr3_length: 14; j_call: TRBJ2-5; v_call: TRBV7-3; clone_size: -; cdr3_nt: TGTGCCAGCAGCATAGCGGGAGACCAAGAGACCCAGTACTTC; cdr3_aa: CASSIAGDQETQYF
d_call: -; cdr3_length: 15; j_call: TRBJ2-2; v_call: TRBV19; clone_size: -; cdr3_nt: TGTGCCAGTAGTACCCGGACAGCGAACACCGGGGAGCTGTTTTTT; cdr3_aa: CASSTRTANTGELFF
d_call: -; cdr3_length: 13; j_call: TRBJ1-2; v_call: TRBV29-1; clone_size: -; cdr3_nt: TGCAGCGCTGGTACAGGGAGCCCCTATGGCTACACCTTC; cdr3_aa: CSAGTGSPYGYTF
d_call: TRBD2; cdr3_length: 14; j_call: TRBJ2-7; v_call: TRBV28; clone_size: -; cdr3_nt: TGTGCCAGCAGCCCCGGGACTAGCGGCGGGCGTGGGTACTTC; cdr3_aa: CASSPGTSGGRGYF
d_call: TRBD2; cdr3_length: 16; j_call: TRBJ2-1; v_call: TRBV4-2; clone_size: -; cdr3_nt: TGTGCCAGCAGCCAAGTGGGGCGGGACTATCACAATGAGCAGTTCTTC; cdr3_aa: CASSQVGRDYHNEQFF
d_call: -; cdr3_length: 13; j_call: TRBJ2-1; v_call: TRBV18; clone_size: -; cdr3_nt: TGTGCCAGCTCTCCCAGCGCTTACAATGAGCAGTTCTTC; cdr3_aa: CASSPSAYNEQFF
d_call: TRBD1; cdr3_length: 15; j_call: TRBJ1-5; v_call: TRBV4-2; clone_size: -; cdr3_nt: TGTGCCAGCAGCCAAGGTTCAGGGGGCGATCAGCCCCAGCATTTT; cdr3_aa: CASSQGSGGDQPQHF
d_call: TRBD1; cdr3_length: 15; j_call: TRBJ2-7; v_call: TRBV6-1; clone_size: -; cdr3_nt: TGTGCCAGCAGTGAACAAGGGACAGGGTGGTACGAGCAGTACTTC; cdr3_aa: CASSEQGTGWYEQYF
d_call: TRBD1; cdr3_length: 15; j_call: TRBJ2-4; v_call: TRBV4-1; clone_size: -; cdr3_nt: TGCGCCAGCAGCCAGGGGGACAGGTCATCTAACATTCAGTACTTC; cdr3_aa: CASSQGDRSSNIQYF
d_call: -; cdr3_length: 15; j_call: TRBJ1-3; v_call: TRBV5-1; clone_size: -; cdr3_nt: TGCGCCAGCAGCTTGATGCCGAGCTCTGGAAACACCATATATTTT; cdr3_aa: CASSLMPSSGNTIYF
d_call: -; cdr3_length: 12; j_call: TRBJ1-2; v_call: TRBV28; clone_size: -; cdr3_nt: TGTGCCAGCAGTTTCCGGGGCGGGGGCTACACCTTC; cdr3_aa: CASSFRGGGYTF
d_call: TRBD1; cdr3_length: 13; j_call: TRBJ2-7; v_call: TRBV5-4; clone_size: -; cdr3_nt: TGTGCCAGCAGCCTAGACAGGGACTACGAGCAGTACTTC; cdr3_aa: CASSLDRDYEQYF
d_call: -; cdr3_length: 16; j_call: TRBJ1-1; v_call: TRBV5-1; clone_size: -; cdr3_nt: TGCGCCAGCAGCTTGGCCCCGGGACAAATTAACACTGAAGCTTTCTTT; cdr3_aa: CASSLAPGQINTEAFF
d_call: -; cdr3_length: 13; j_call: TRBJ1-2; v_call: TRBV10-1; clone_size: -; cdr3_nt: TGCGCCAGCAGTGAGGCAGGGAACTATGGCTACACCTTC; cdr3_aa: CASSEAGNYGYTF